These 30 T cell receptor beta chains were all obtained from the same sample, sequenced in a study of CD8+ T cells in alopecia areata. As for treatment: oral pan-JAK inhibitor, 5-10 mg twice daily. RNA, once extracted, was reverse transcribed into cDNA for use as the sequencing template. Assay used: immunoSEQ multiplex PCR; TCRdb lists only in-frame clones, some missing. The sample yields roughly 230,000 clones, about 40% seen once. The sequencing here drew on CD4+ T cells sorted from blood, taken at roughly week 36, from a patient treated with tofacitinib. These receptors came from a human donor with alopecia areata.

This clone has only a few counts. V usage is TRBV23-1 and J usage is TRBJ1-2, with 9 bases matching TRBD1. TRBV23-1 is placed among ORFs of uncertain function. The junction had 7 bases not matched to a gene; V was cut back by 7 bases and J by 4 bases. This CDR3 is built from 14 residues. The CDR3 sequence: CASMRDREGYGYTF. CDR3 bases: TGCGCCAGCATGCGGGACAGGGAAGGCTATGGCTACACCTTC.

This clone was detected only a few times. V is TRBV4-3 and J is TRBJ2-5; 8 bases align to TRBD1. The CDR3 spans 16 residues. Germline V gene lookup returns CDR1 LGHNA and CDR2 YSLEER. The trim removed 4 bases at V and 0 bases at J, leaving 7 bases unmatched. In DNA, the CDR3 is TGCGCCAGCAGCCCCGGGGACAGGCGGTACCAAGAGACCCAGTACTTC. Translated: CASSPGDRRYQETQYF.

This clone came up a few times. The chain couples TRBV6-6 to TRBJ2-2, with D perhaps matching TRBD1 or TRBD2 (5 bases each). Germline values: CDR1 MNHNY, CDR2 SVGAGI (reference sequence). This CDR3 region has 16 residues. V shed 5 bases and J shed 0 bases, with 13 bases lying between them. The CDR3 here is CASSPHGTSNTGELFF. Written as DNA, the CDR3 is TGTGCCAGCAGTCCTCATGGGACGTCGAACACCGGGGAGCTGTTTTTT.

V usage is TRBV9 and J usage is TRBJ2-3; D possibly corresponds to TRBD2 (7 bases). The V and J ends lost 7 bases and 6 bases respectively, with 9 bases between them. Germline CDR1 is SGDLS and CDR2 is YYNGEE. The CDR3 covers 11 residues. This chain's CDR3 is CASGGADTQYF. The CDR3 bases are TGTGCCAGCGGGGGGGCTGATACGCAGTATTTT.

The J gene is TRBJ2-1, the V gene TRBV7-6; D might be TRBD2 (5 bases). This CDR3 is 15 amino acids long. CDR1 SGHVS and CDR2 FNYEAQ come from the germline V gene. The V gene lost 8 bases and the J gene lost 7 bases, with 21 bases spanning the gap. The CDR3 protein is CASRREDLAGNEQFF. The CDR3 DNA follows: TGTGCCAGCCGCCGCGAGGACTTAGCAGGAAATGAGCAGTTCTTC.

In DNA form, the CDR3 reads TGTGCCAGCAGTGATGCGGGCCTCCGGACAGATACGCAGTATTTT. Its translation is CASSDAGLRTDTQYF. This chain uses TRBV25-1 with TRBJ2-3; D might be TRBD2 (5 bases). There are 15 residues in the CDR3. V was trimmed by 3 bases and J by 3 bases, leaving 13 bases between them. Germline loops: CDR1 MGHDK, CDR2 SYGVNS.

On this clone itself: Other DNA sequences in the same sample also yield this CDR3. The genes are TRBV5-6 and TRBJ2-1, with D possibly TRBD2 on 6 matching bases. This CDR3 has 15 residues. Between the trimmed V and J ends, which lost 0 bases and 1 base, there was a span of 8 bases. Germline CDR1 SGHDT, CDR2 YYEEEE. Here the CDR3 reads CASSLVGGSYNEQFF. CDR3 sequence (DNA): TGTGCCAGCAGCTTGGTAGGAGGGTCCTACAATGAGCAGTTCTTC.

The genes are TRBV29-1 and TRBJ2-7; no definite D call. Germline loops: CDR1 SQVTM, CDR2 ANQGSEA. The CDR3 has 11 residues. The V end lost 7 bases, the J end lost 0 bases, and 7 bases lay between the germline ends. CDR3 protein: CSGQDSYEQYF. The CDR3 coding sequence is TGCAGCGGGCAGGACTCCTACGAGCAGTACTTC.

This chain uses TRBV23-1 with TRBJ1-2; 7 bases fit TRBD1. TRBV23-1 carries the ORF label, with uncertain function. The CDR3 totals 12 residues. V trimming: 11 bases; J trimming: 8 bases; junction bases outside the gene matches: 11. The CDR3 DNA reads TGCGCCCTACACCGGCAGGGGGGCGGCTACACCTTC. Translated, it gives CALHRQGGGYTF.

With regard to this clone: At one end the junction does not follow the germline gene, possibly because of a read error. CDR3 residues: CASSLGGAASF. The CDR3, as DNA: TGTGCCAGCAGCTTAGGGGGCGCAGCCAGCTTC. V gene TRBV5-5 combines with J gene TRBJ2-7, with 7 bases aligning to TRBD1. This CDR3 contains 11 residues. Germline V gives CDR1 SGHKS, CDR2 YYEKEE (reference sequence).

V is TRBV7-2 and J is TRBJ1-2, with 7 nucleotides matching TRBD1. This CDR3 has 13 amino acids. Trimming took 4 bases from V and 6 from J; bases not matched to a gene: 5. The germline V gene has CDR1 SGHTA and CDR2 FQGNSA. The CDR3 nucleotides read TGTGCCAGCAGCTCCCGACAGGGCAATGGCTACACCTTC. Translated: CASSSRQGNGYTF.

The chain is built from TRBV29-1 and TRBJ2-3; weak D call: TRBD1 (6 bases). The CDR3 covers 13 residues. CDR1 and CDR2 from the germline V gene are SQVTM and ANQGSEA. Trimming cost V 8 bases and J 4 bases, with 16 bases left between them. The CDR3 loop is CSSQGTPADTQYF. The CDR3 DNA sequence: TGCAGCTCCCAGGGGACCCCCGCAGATACGCAGTATTTT.

This clone was seen more than once but under ten times. This CDR3 is also generated by other DNA sequences in the sample. CDR3 amino acids: CSVGETQYF. For the CDR3, the DNA is TGCAGCGTTGGAGAGACCCAGTACTTC. The chain links TRBV29-1 to TRBJ2-5; D is uncertain. Germline CDR1 and CDR2: SQVTM and ANQGSEA. The V end lost 4 bases, the J end lost 4 bases, and 1 base lay between the germline ends. The CDR3 runs to 9 residues.

This clone was picked up a small number of times. The rearrangement uses TRBV6-5 and TRBJ2-3; possible D gene TRBD2, 6 bases. The CDR3 extends over 16 amino acids. Germline V gene data show CDR1 as MNHEY and CDR2 as SVGAGI. V lost 2 bases and J lost 1, with 13 bases in between. The CDR3 here is CASSYRSGFGTDTQYF. CDR3 sequence (DNA): TGTGCCAGCAGTTACCGCAGCGGGTTCGGCACAGATACGCAGTATTTT.

Turning to this clone: Additional DNA sequences in this sample encode the identical CDR3. V and J are TRBV7-9 and TRBJ2-3; 13 positions match TRBD2. V trimming: 3 bases; J trimming: 0 bases; junction bases outside the gene matches: 0. The CDR3 loop spans 16 amino acids. Germline CDR1 SEHNR, CDR2 FQNEAQ (reference sequence). The CDR3: CASSLGLAGSTDTQYF. The CDR3 nucleotides read TGTGCCAGCAGCTTGGGACTAGCGGGGAGCACAGATACGCAGTATTTT.

This clone was counted only a few times. The chain employs TRBV10-1 and TRBJ2-1; 9 bases are a match to TRBD2. V lost 2 bases and J lost 9; bases outside the gene matches: 8. CDR1 is WNHNN and CDR2 is SYGVQD in the germline V gene (reference sequence). This CDR3 is built from 15 residues. The CDR3 region is CASSEPLAGAGEQFF. The CDR3 bases are TGCGCCAGCAGTGAGCCCTTAGCGGGAGCGGGTGAGCAGTTCTTC.

This chain connects TRBV2 to TRBJ2-3; no firm D call. V lost 7 bases to trimming and J lost 0 bases, with 11 bases between them. In germline, CDR1 is SNHLY, CDR2 FYNNEI. The CDR3 contains 14 residues. The CDR3 here is CASTKLASTDTQYF. In DNA, the CDR3 is TGTGCCAGCACGAAACTGGCTAGCACAGATACGCAGTATTTT.

V usage is TRBV30 and J usage is TRBJ1-1; no definite D call. Germline V lookup: CDR1 GTSNPN, CDR2 SVGIG (reference sequence). The CDR3 totals 13 residues. Trimming removed 4 bases at V and 5 bases at J, with 14 bases between. The CDR3 region is CAWTLGGGTEAFF. CDR3 sequence (DNA): TGTGCCTGGACATTGGGCGGCGGAACTGAAGCTTTCTTT.

This clone was counted once. The V and J genes are TRBV2 and TRBJ2-7, with 8 nucleotides matching TRBD2. J gave up 0 bases and V 10 bases, and 8 bases lay outside the gene matches. The CDR3 consists of 14 residues. Germline V lookup: CDR1 SNHLY, CDR2 FYNNEI. CDR3 amino acids: CATHWGLVSYEQYF. DNA for the CDR3: TGTGCCACCCACTGGGGACTAGTCTCCTACGAGCAGTACTTC. The complete variable domain, with remaining parts taken from reference TRBV2 and TRBJ2-7, reads EPEVTQTPSHQVTQMGQEVILRCVPISNHLYFYWYRQILGQKVEFLVSFYNNEISEKSEIFDDQFSVERPDGSNFTLKIRSTKLEDSAMYFCATHWGLVSYEQYFGPGTRLTVT.

This sequence joins TRBV11-2 and TRBJ2-1; 8 positions match TRBD2. Germline values: CDR1 SGHAT, CDR2 FQNNGV. Germline trimming cut 0 bases from V and 3 bases from J; bases unmatched to any gene: 4. The CDR3 has 16 residues. The CDR3 DNA is TGTGCCAGCAGCTTAGAAGCTCTAGCGGGCTACAATGAGCAGTTCTTC. Translated, it gives CASSLEALAGYNEQFF.

The chain uses TRBV29-1 and TRBJ2-5; D might be TRBD2 (5 bases). CDR3 length: 13 amino acids. The ends were cut back, 7 bases at V and 5 bases at J, with 17 bases in the middle. Germline V CDR1 and CDR2: SQVTM, ANQGSEA. Here the CDR3 DNA reads TGCAGCGGTAACCTCGGGGATCGGGAGACCCAGTACTTC. This translates into CSGNLGDRETQYF.

Turning to this clone: As the CDR3 is not closed by the conserved phenylalanine or tryptophan, this likely results from a read error. No DNA is shown, since the ends of the CDR3 on it are uncertain; the CDR3 is the one TCRdb lists. The chain combines TRBV7-9 with TRBJ2-2; TRBD2, the D gene given by the table, was not confirmed from the DNA. Looked up from germline, CDR1 is SEHNR and CDR2 is FQNEAQ (reference sequence). The CDR3 is made up of 10 amino acids, end residues included. The CDR3 reads CASSLEFAFL.

This clone was counted between two and nine times. V and J are TRBV7-9 and TRBJ1-4; D ambiguous. Between the trimmed V and J ends, which lost 5 bases and 8 bases, there was a span of 15 bases. Germline V gene data show CDR1 as SEHNR and CDR2 as FQNEAQ (reference sequence). The CDR3 has 14 residues. This CDR3 is CASSPGVGEEKLFF. The CDR3, as DNA: TGTGCCAGCAGCCCAGGCGTGGGAGAGGAAAAACTGTTTTTT.

The gene calls are TRBV5-1 and TRBJ2-2; D is unresolved. The germline V gene encodes CDR1 SGHRS and CDR2 YFSETQ. The CDR3 totals 12 residues. The V end was cut by 5 bases, the J end by 5 bases, with 7 bases between. The CDR3 coding sequence is TGCGCCAGCAGGGAGACGACCGGGGAGCTGTTTTTT. Translated: CASRETTGELFF.

The chain joins TRBV2 to TRBJ2-6; D is ambiguous. The CDR3 has 16 residues. With 0 bases removed from V and 4 bases from J, the gap between germline ends came to 10 bases. The germline gives CDR1 SNHLY, CDR2 FYNNEI. The CDR3 spells CASSEAQGRGANVLTF. The CDR3 DNA reads as TGTGCCAGCAGTGAAGCTCAAGGGCGCGGGGCCAACGTCCTGACTTTC.

This chain links TRBV30 with TRBJ2-4; 12 bases align to TRBD1. The CDR3 runs 18 residues. Germline CDR1 GTSNPN, CDR2 SVGIG (reference sequence). Trimming at V came to 2 bases and at J to 6 bases, leaving 14 bases not matched to a gene. The chain's CDR3 is CAWSRRSWDRGQGNIQYF. In nucleotides, the CDR3 is TGTGCCTGGAGTCGTCGAAGTTGGGACAGGGGGCAGGGAAACATTCAGTACTTC.

This clone has a handful of counts. This sample includes further DNA sequences coding for the same CDR3. The chain joins TRBV9 to TRBJ1-1, with D uncertain. Per germline, CDR1 SGDLS and CDR2 YYNGEE. V shed 0 bases and J shed 1 base, with 4 bases lying between them. This CDR3 is 13 amino acids long. DNA for the CDR3: TGTGCCAGCAGCGTAGGCCGGAACACTGAAGCTTTCTTT. Its protein is CASSVGRNTEAFF.

This clone has a handful of counts. The gene calls are TRBV30 and TRBJ2-2; D is uncertain. Trimming stripped 5 bases from V and 4 bases from J, with 11 bases between. This CDR3 has 13 residues. Germline CDR1 is GTSNPN and CDR2 is SVGIG (reference sequence). The CDR3 reads CAWGLRSTGELFF. DNA for the CDR3: TGTGCCTGGGGATTAAGAAGCACCGGGGAGCTGTTTTTT.

The chain employs TRBV25-1 and TRBJ2-2; tentatively, D is TRBD2 (5 bases). The CDR3 has 15 amino acids. Per germline, CDR1 MGHDK and CDR2 SYGVNS. The ends were cut back, 6 bases at V and 6 bases at J, with 17 bases in the middle. CDR3 nucleotide sequence: TGTGCCAGCAGGCCCCTCAGAGCTAGCCCCGGGGAGCTGTTTTTT. Its translation is CASRPLRASPGELFF.

This chain uses TRBV9 with TRBJ2-1; TRBD2 aligns across 12 bases. The ends lost 4 bases at V and 1 base at J; junction bases unmatched: 6. Germline V lookup: CDR1 SGDLS, CDR2 YYNGEE. The CDR3 sequence is 17 residues long. This chain's CDR3 is CASSTRTSGASYNEQFF. CDR3 bases: TGTGCCAGCAGCACTCGGACTAGCGGGGCTTCCTACAATGAGCAGTTCTTC.